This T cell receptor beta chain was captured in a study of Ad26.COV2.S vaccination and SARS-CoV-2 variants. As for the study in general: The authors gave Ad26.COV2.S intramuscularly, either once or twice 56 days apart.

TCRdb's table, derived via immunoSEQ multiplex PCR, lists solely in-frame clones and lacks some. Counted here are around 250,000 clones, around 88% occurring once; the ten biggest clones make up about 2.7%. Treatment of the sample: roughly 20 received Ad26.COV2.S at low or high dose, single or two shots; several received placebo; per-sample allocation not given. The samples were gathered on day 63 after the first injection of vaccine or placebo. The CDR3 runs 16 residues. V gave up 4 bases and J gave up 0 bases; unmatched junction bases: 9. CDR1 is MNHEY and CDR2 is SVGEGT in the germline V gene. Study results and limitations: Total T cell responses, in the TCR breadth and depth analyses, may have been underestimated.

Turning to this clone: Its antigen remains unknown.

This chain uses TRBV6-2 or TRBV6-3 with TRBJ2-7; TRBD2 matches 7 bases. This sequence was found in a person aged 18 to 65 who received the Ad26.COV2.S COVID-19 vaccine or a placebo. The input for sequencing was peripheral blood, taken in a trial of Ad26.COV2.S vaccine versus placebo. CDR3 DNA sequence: TGTGCCAGCAGTTCCCCGGGACTACTGAGCTCCTACGAGCAGTACGTC. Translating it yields CASSSPGLLSSYEQYV.